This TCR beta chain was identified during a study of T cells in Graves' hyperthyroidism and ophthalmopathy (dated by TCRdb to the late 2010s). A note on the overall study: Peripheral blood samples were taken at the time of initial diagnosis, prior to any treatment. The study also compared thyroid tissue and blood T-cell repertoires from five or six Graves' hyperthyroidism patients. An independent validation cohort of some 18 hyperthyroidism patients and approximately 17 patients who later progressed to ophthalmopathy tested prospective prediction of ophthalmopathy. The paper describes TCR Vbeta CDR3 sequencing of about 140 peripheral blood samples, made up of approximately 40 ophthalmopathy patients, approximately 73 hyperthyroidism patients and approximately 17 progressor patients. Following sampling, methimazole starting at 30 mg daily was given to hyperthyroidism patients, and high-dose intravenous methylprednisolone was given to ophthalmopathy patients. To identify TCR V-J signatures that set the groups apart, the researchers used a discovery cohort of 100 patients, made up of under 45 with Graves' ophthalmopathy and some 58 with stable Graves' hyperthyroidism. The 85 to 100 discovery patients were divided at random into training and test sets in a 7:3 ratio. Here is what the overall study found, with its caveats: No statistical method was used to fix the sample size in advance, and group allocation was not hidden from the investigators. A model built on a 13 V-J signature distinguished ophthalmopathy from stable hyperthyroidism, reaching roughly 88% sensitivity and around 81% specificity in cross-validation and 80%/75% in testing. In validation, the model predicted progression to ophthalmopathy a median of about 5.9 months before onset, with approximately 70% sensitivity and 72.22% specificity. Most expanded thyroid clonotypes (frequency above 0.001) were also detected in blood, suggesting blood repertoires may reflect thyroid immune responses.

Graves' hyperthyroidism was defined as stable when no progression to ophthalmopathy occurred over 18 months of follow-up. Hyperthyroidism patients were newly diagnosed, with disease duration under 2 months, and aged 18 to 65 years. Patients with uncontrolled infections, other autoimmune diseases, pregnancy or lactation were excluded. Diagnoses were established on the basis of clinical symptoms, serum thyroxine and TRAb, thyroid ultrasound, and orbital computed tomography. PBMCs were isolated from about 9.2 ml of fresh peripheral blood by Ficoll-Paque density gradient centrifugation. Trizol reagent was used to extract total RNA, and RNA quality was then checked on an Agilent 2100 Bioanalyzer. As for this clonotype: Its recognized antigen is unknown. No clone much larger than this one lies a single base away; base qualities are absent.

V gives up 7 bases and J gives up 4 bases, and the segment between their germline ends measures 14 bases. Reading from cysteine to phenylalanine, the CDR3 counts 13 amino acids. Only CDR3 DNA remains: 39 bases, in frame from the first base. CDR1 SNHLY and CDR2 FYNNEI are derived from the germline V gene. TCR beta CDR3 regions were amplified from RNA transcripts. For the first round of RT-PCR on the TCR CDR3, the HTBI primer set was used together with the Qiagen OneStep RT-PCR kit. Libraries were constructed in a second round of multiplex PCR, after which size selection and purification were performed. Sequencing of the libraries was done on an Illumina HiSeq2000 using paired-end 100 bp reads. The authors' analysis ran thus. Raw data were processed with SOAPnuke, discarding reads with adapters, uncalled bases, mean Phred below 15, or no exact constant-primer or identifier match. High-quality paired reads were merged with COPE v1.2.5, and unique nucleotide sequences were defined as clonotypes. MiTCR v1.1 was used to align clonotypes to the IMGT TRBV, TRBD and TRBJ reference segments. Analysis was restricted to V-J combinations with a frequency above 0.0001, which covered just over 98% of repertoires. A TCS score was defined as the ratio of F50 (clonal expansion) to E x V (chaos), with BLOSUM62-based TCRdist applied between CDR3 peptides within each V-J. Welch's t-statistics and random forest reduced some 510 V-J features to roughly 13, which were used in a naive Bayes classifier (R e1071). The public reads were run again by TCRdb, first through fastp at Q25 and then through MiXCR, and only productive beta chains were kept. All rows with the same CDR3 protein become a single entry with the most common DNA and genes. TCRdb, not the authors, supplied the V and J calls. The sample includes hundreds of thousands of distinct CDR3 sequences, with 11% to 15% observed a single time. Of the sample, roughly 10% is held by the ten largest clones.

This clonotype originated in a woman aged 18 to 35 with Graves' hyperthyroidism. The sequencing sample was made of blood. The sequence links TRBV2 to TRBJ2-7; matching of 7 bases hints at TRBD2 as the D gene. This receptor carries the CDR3 CASNQGGGYEQYF. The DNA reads TGTGCCAGCAACCAAGGGGGGGGGTACGAGCAGTACTTC.